What follows are 25 T cell receptor beta chains derived from one specimen sequenced in a study of blood T cell repertoires in COVID-19. Generated by immunoSEQ multiplex PCR, the TCRdb table keeps only in-frame clones and is missing some. Of some 300,000 clones listed, over 80% are singletons. The sequencing input was peripheral blood. The receptors were gathered from a woman aged 50 to 60 with active or convalescent COVID-19.

CDR3 nucleotides: TGCAGTGCTAGTGACGGGGTCCGGGGGAACACTGAAGCTTTCTTT. Protein sequence: CSASDGVRGNTEAFF. The chain has TRBV20-1 and TRBJ1-1; D unclear. The CDR3 has 15 amino acids. Per germline, CDR1 DFQATT and CDR2 SNEGSKA (reference sequence). Trimming cost V 3 bases and J 1 base, with 15 bases left between them.

This chain uses TRBV5-6 with TRBJ2-3, with a weak D call TRBD2 (6 bases). The V gene's germline CDR1 is SGHDT and CDR2 YYEEEE. The germline V and J ends were trimmed by 4 bases and 0 bases, with 18 bases remaining between them. The CDR3 is 17 residues long. CDR3 sequence: CASSPRRGRLSTDTQYF. As DNA, the CDR3 is TGTGCCAGCAGCCCCAGGCGGGGACGCCTGAGCACAGATACGCAGTATTTT. Full variable domain (missing parts from reference TRBV5-6 and TRBJ2-3): DAGVTQSPTHLIKTRGQQVTLRCSPKSGHDTVSWYQQALGQGPQFIFQYYEEEERQRGNFPDRFSGHQFPNYSSELNVNALLLGDSALYLCASSPRRGRLSTDTQYFGPGTRLTVL.

This rearrangement joins TRBV19 to TRBJ1-2; 9 bases line up with TRBD1. Losses at the gene ends were 3 bases for V and 4 bases for J; bases not matched to a gene: 6. The CDR3 is 15 amino acids. Germline values: CDR1 LNHDA, CDR2 SQIVND (reference sequence). The CDR3, as DNA: TGTGCCAGTAGTATTGGGACAGGGCTGGGCTATGGCTACACCTTC. It codes for CASSIGTGLGYGYTF.

The chain uses TRBV9 and TRBJ2-3; D may be TRBD1 (5 bases). Trimming took 4 bases from V and 4 from J, leaving 16 bases between them. The length of the CDR3 is 15 residues. Germline V gene data show CDR1 as SGDLS and CDR2 as YYNGEE. This CDR3 is CASSSEAEGADTQYF. In DNA form, the CDR3 reads TGTGCCAGCAGCTCAGAGGCCGAAGGGGCAGATACGCAGTATTTT.

The chain uses TRBV10-2 and TRBJ2-4; D is possibly TRBD2 (6 bases). CDR3 size: 15 residues. Germline V gene data show CDR1 as WSHSY and CDR2 as SAAADI. The V and J ends lost 0 bases and 4 bases respectively, with 10 bases between them. The CDR3 DNA follows: TGCGCCAGCAGTGAGTCACGGGGGAGAAAAAACATTCAGTACTTC. It is translated as CASSESRGRKNIQYF.

V and J are TRBV30 and TRBJ2-5, with a tentative D call TRBD1 (5 bases). CDR1 GTSNPN and CDR2 SVGIG come from the germline V gene (reference sequence). Trimming removed 1 base from V and 1 base from J, with 7 bases in between. This CDR3 region has 13 residues. CDR3 sequence reads: CAWSGGAQETQYF. CDR3 sequence (DNA): TGTGCCTGGAGTGGGGGCGCCCAAGAGACCCAGTACTTC.

This chain uses TRBV2 with TRBJ2-1; 7 bases match TRBD2. This CDR3 has 15 residues. The J segment lost 3 bases and the V segment lost 4 bases, leaving 6 bases of the junction unmatched. The germline CDR1 and CDR2 sequences are SNHLY and FYNNEI. CDR3 in amino acids: CASSVYSGNYNEQFF. The CDR3 DNA reads TGTGCCAGCAGTGTGTACAGCGGGAACTACAATGAGCAGTTCTTC. Variable domain in full (rest from reference TRBV2 and TRBJ2-1): EPEVTQTPSHQVTQMGQEVILRCVPISNHLYFYWYRQILGQKVEFLVSFYNNEISEKSEIFDDQFSVERPDGSNFTLKIRSTKLEDSAMYFCASSVYSGNYNEQFFGPGTRLTVL.

The table lists this clone with a few counts. The chain carries TRBV7-2 and TRBJ1-1; TRBD1 is a possible D gene (6 bases). The CDR3 is made up of 12 amino acids. The germline V and J ends were trimmed by 3 bases and 11 bases, with 13 bases remaining between them. The germline CDR1 and CDR2 sequences are SGHTA and FQGNSA. In nucleotides, the CDR3 is TGTGCCAGCAGCTTTTTGGACAGTGTGGCTTTCTTT. It specifies CASSFLDSVAFF.

This chain uses TRBV6-5 with TRBJ1-1; maybe TRBD1 (5 bases). The CDR3 covers 14 residues. V dropped 0 bases and J dropped 4 bases, with 9 bases sitting between them. CDR1 and CDR2 from the germline V gene are MNHEY and SVGAGI. The CDR3 DNA sequence: TGTGCCAGCAGTTACTCGCGAACAGGCACTGAAGCTTTCTTT. Translating gives CASSYSRTGTEAFF.

This clone has just one count. This chain links TRBV14 with TRBJ1-2; D remains ambiguous. CDR3 size: 14 residues. Trimming took off 0 bases at V and 7 bases at J, with 12 bases between the two ends. Germline values: CDR1 SGHDN, CDR2 FVKESK. The CDR3 DNA sequence: TGTGCCAGCAGCCAAGATTTGTCATCGGGTGGCTACACCTTC. Translated: CASSQDLSSGGYTF.

The chain employs TRBV25-1 and TRBJ2-1; unclear D gene. CDR3 size: 15 residues. Per the germline V gene, CDR1 is MGHDK and CDR2 is SYGVNS. Trimming took off 1 base at V and 5 bases at J, with 12 bases between the two ends. CDR3 sequence reads: CASSEFGLQNNEQFF. Here the CDR3 DNA reads TGTGCCAGCAGTGAATTCGGATTACAGAACAATGAGCAGTTCTTC.

The V call is TRBV29-1, the J call TRBJ2-5, with TRBD1 identical over 9 bases. The CDR3 runs to 14 residues. CDR1 SQVTM and CDR2 ANQGSEA come from the germline V gene. V shed 1 base and J 4 bases; nucleotides not matched to a gene: 4. The CDR3 DNA sequence: TGCAGCGTTGAAGCCCAGGACAGGGGAGAGACCCAGTACTTC. It yields the protein CSVEAQDRGETQYF.

This chain links TRBV29-1 with TRBJ2-2; 9 bases agree with TRBD2. CDR3 length equals 14 residues. CDR1 and CDR2 (germline): SQVTM, ANQGSEA. J was trimmed by 4 bases and V by 5 bases; bases with no gene match: 5. CDR3 in DNA: TGCAGCGTTAGGCTAGCGGGGACCACCGGGGAGCTGTTTTTT. Translated, it gives CSVRLAGTTGELFF.

V usage is TRBV2 and J usage is TRBJ1-1; D perhaps matches TRBD1 (5 bases). V was pared by 4 bases and J by 1 base, with 13 bases between. Germline V gene lookup returns CDR1 SNHLY and CDR2 FYNNEI. The CDR3 is 15 residues long. CDR3 coding DNA: TGTGCCAGCAGTGGAGGCAGGGCCAGGAACACTGAAGCTTTCTTT. Residues: CASSGGRARNTEAFF.

This clone was counted a single time. The rearrangement links TRBV2 to TRBJ1-6; TRBD1 aligns across 8 bases. The CDR3 has 13 amino acids. With 10 bases clipped from V and 10 bases from J, the junction kept 9 bases outside the gene matches. Germline V gene lookup returns CDR1 SNHLY and CDR2 FYNNEI. As DNA, the CDR3 is TGTGCCACCCTGGACAGGGAGGGCTCACCCCTCCACTTT. Amino acid sequence: CATLDREGSPLHF.

This clone has a single count. This chain links TRBV20-1 with TRBJ2-7; D not certain. The germline V gene encodes CDR1 DFQATT and CDR2 SNEGSKA (reference sequence). This CDR3 spans 14 amino acids. Trimming took 3 bases from V and 0 from J, leaving 12 bases between them. CDR3 sequence (DNA): TGCAGTGCTAGTTTTTCCTCCAGCTCCTACGAGCAGTACTTC. Translating gives CSASFSSSSYEQYF.

This sequence joins TRBV19 and TRBJ1-5; TRBD1 is a possible D gene (5 bases). The CDR3 runs 16 residues. With 3 bases removed from V and 5 bases from J, the gap between germline ends came to 17 bases. Germline V lookup: CDR1 LNHDA, CDR2 SQIVND (reference sequence). The CDR3 DNA is TGTGCCAGTAGTATCCCCACAGGCGGGAGGGATCAGCCCCAGCATTTT. Residues: CASSIPTGGRDQPQHF.

The chain has TRBV24-1 and TRBJ2-1, with 9 bases that match TRBD1. This CDR3 region has 16 residues. CDR1 and CDR2 (germline): KGHDR, SFDVKD. The V and J ends lost 2 bases and 3 bases, in that order; junction bases with no gene match: 4. Written as DNA, the CDR3 is TGTGCCACCAGTGATTACGGGACAGGGAACTACAATGAGCAGTTCTTC. Amino acid sequence: CATSDYGTGNYNEQFF.

This chain uses TRBV2 with TRBJ2-1, with D maybe TRBD1 (5 bases). V was pared by 8 bases and J by 5 bases, with 13 bases between. The germline gives CDR1 SNHLY, CDR2 FYNNEI. There are 13 residues in the CDR3. In DNA, the CDR3 is TGTGCCAGCGCTAGGGTACAGGACAATGAGCAGTTCTTC. Translation gives CASARVQDNEQFF.

This chain joins TRBV20-1 and TRBJ2-1; 9 nucleotides match TRBD2. The CDR3 is made up of 18 amino acids. The germline gives CDR1 DFQATT, CDR2 SNEGSKA (reference sequence). The V segment lost 3 bases and the J segment 3 bases; nucleotides outside the gene matches: 15. DNA for the CDR3: TGCAGTGCTAGTCCCCCCCTACCTCTAGCGGGGAACTACAATGAGCAGTTCTTC. Amino acids: CSASPPLPLAGNYNEQFF.

In nucleotides, the CDR3 is TGTGCCAGCAGCTCCCGGGACAGGGCAACTAATGAAAAACTGTTTTTT. Protein product: CASSSRDRATNEKLFF. The J gene is TRBJ1-4, the V gene TRBV2; TRBD1 matches at 9 bases. The length of the CDR3 is 16 residues. The V segment lost 6 bases and the J segment 0 bases; nucleotides outside the gene matches: 5. CDR1 and CDR2 (germline): SNHLY, FYNNEI.

The chain has TRBV10-3 and TRBJ1-2; D not resolved. Between the trimmed V and J ends, which lost 11 bases and 6 bases, there was a span of 19 bases. The CDR3 has 13 residues. CDR1 is ENHRY, CDR2 SYGVKD, per germline. The CDR3 here is CALKGSGGDGYTF. The CDR3 DNA is TGTGCCCTAAAAGGGTCGGGCGGGGATGGCTACACCTTC.

The V gene is TRBV5-1, the J gene TRBJ1-1; D is undetermined. Per germline, CDR1 SGHRS and CDR2 YFSETQ. The CDR3 runs to 13 residues. V lost 0 bases and J 2 bases, leaving 5 bases between the germline ends. Written as DNA, the CDR3 is TGCGCCAGCAGCTTGGGAGTTAACACTGAAGCTTTCTTT. This translates into CASSLGVNTEAFF. Full variable domain (missing parts from reference TRBV5-1 and TRBJ1-1): KAGVTQTPRYLIKTRGQQVTLSCSPISGHRSVSWYQQTPGQGLQFLFEYFSETQRNKGNFPGRFSGRQFSNSRSEMNVSTLELGDSALYLCASSLGVNTEAFFGQGTRLTVV.

Worth noting for this clone: Additional DNA sequences in this sample encode the identical CDR3. The rearrangement links TRBV19 to TRBJ2-7, with TRBD1 as a possible D gene (6 bases). Germline V gene data show CDR1 as LNHDA and CDR2 as SQIVND (reference sequence). The CDR3 covers 13 residues. Trimming cost V 6 bases and J 3 bases, with 12 bases left between them. Written as DNA, the CDR3 is TGTGCCAGTAGCCTCGGCAGGGGCTACGAGCAGTACTTC. This sequence encodes CASSLGRGYEQYF.

The chain recombines TRBV7-6 with TRBJ1-1; D is undetermined. The CDR3 is 15 residues long. Looked up from germline, CDR1 is SGHVS and CDR2 is FNYEAQ. The V and J ends lost 1 base and 3 bases respectively, with 12 bases between them. The CDR3 sequence: CASSLEARGYTEAFF. CDR3 DNA: TGTGCCAGCAGCTTAGAAGCGAGAGGCTACACTGAAGCTTTCTTT.